This passage covers 2 T cell receptor beta chains from one sample sequenced in a study of OX40 agonist ivuxolimab in advanced cancers. The repertoire was sequenced with immunoSEQ multiplex PCR; TCRdb's copy has only in-frame clones and lacks some. The sample lists about 20,000 clones; roughly 80% were seen once. The material was CD4+ or CD8+ T cells sorted from blood, obtained in a trial of the OX40 agonist ivuxolimab. The receptors were sampled from an adult with an advanced solid tumor such as melanoma, head and neck, liver or kidney cancer.

The CDR3 here is CASSLGYRESAYEQYF. In nucleotides, the CDR3 is TGTGCCAGCAGCTTAGGCTACAGGGAATCAGCCTACGAGCAGTACTTC. The V and J genes are TRBV7-8 and TRBJ2-7; D is perhaps TRBD1 (6 bases). Germline loops: CDR1 SGHVS, CDR2 FQNEAQ. There are 16 residues in the CDR3. The germline V and J ends were trimmed by 1 base and 2 bases, with 15 bases remaining between them.

As DNA, the CDR3 is TGTGCCAGCAGTGACTCCCAGGGGGCAGATACGCAGTATTTT. Translated, it gives CASSDSQGADTQYF. The V gene is TRBV6-4, the J gene TRBJ2-3; 7 bases match TRBD1. Trimming at V came to 0 bases and at J to 4 bases, leaving 1 base not matched to a gene. Germline V gene data show CDR1 as MRHNA and CDR2 as SNTAGT. The CDR3 length is 14 residues.